The 22 T cell receptor beta chains listed next were all sequenced from one sample in a study of blood T cells in healthy people across ages. The second PCR ran roughly 6 to 11 cycles with a sample-barcoded 5' primer and J-beta primers. MiXCR, applied by TCRdb to the 5' RACE reads, yields one record per CDR3 protein. This sample has some 730,000 distinct CDR3 sequences, with over 20% found just once. The sample consisted of blood. Receptor source: a man between 70 and 80 years old in good health.

Concerning this clonotype itself: Germline is not matched at one junction end, which may reflect a read error. The V and J genes are TRBV27 and TRBJ2-3, with TRBD2 as a possible D gene (7 bases). Germline lookup yields CDR1 MNHEY and CDR2 SMNVEV (reference sequence). The CDR3 has 16 amino acids. The chain's CDR3 is CAGSLRLGGPRDTQYF. CDR3 bases: TGTGCCGGCAGCCTTAGACTGGGGGGGCCTAGGGATACGCAGTATTTT.

Concerning this clonotype itself: The junction does not match germline at one end; this may be a read error. The chain links TRBV7-9 to TRBJ1-2; weak D call: TRBD1 (5 bases). CDR1 is SEHNR, CDR2 FQNEAQ, per germline (reference sequence). There are 14 residues in the CDR3. The CDR3 nucleotides are TGTGCCAGCAGCAGCCCCCAGGGTTCCGGAGGCTACGCCTTC. Encoded protein: CASSSPQGSGGYAF.

The CDR3 bases are TGCGCCAGCAGCTTGGACCGGGACAGGCTTTACAATGAGCAGTTCTTC. This translates into CASSLDRDRLYNEQFF. This rearrangement joins TRBV5-1 to TRBJ2-1, with 8 nucleotides matching TRBD1. Germline values: CDR1 SGHRS, CDR2 YFSETQ. This CDR3 comprises 16 residues. With V trimmed by 0 bases and J by 4 bases, 6 bases remained unmatched.

This clonotype has only a few counts. The chain recombines TRBV28 with TRBJ1-2; D remains unclear. Germline V gene data show CDR1 as MDHEN and CDR2 as SYDVKM. The CDR3 is 12 amino acids. Trimming took 6 bases from V and 2 from J, leaving 7 bases between them. The CDR3 coding sequence is TGTGCCAGCAGCGAGATAAACTATGGCTACACCTTC. Translating it yields CASSEINYGYTF.

This clonotype was picked up a small number of times. The J gene is TRBJ2-1, the V gene TRBV7-2; D not resolved. With the DNA end fitting TRBJ2-5 better, the J assignment may be wrong. The CDR3 is 13 residues long. From germline, CDR1 is SGHTA and CDR2 FQGNSA. CDR3 sequence (DNA): TGTGCCAGCAGCTTGTCAATCCAAGAGACCCAGTACTTC. The encoded protein is CASSLSIQETQYF.

This clonotype was counted ten times or more. J is TRBJ1-2 and V is TRBV27; 7 bases map to TRBD1. The CDR3 loop spans 16 amino acids. The V gene end was trimmed by 4 bases and the J gene end by 1 base; junction bases not matched to a gene: 9. The germline V gene encodes CDR1 MNHEY and CDR2 SMNVEV (reference sequence). CDR3 in DNA: TGTGCCAGCAGTTCGACCCGGGACAGCTATAACTATGGCTACACCTTC. Residues: CASSSTRDSYNYGYTF.

This clonotype was counted between two and nine times. The chain is built from TRBV5-1 and TRBJ2-5; 8 bases line up with TRBD2. Germline-derived CDR1 and CDR2 are SGHRS and YFSETQ. V lost 0 bases to trimming and J lost 5 bases; unmatched junction nucleotides: 3. The CDR3 is made up of 14 amino acids. The CDR3 DNA follows: TGCGCCAGCAGCTTGGGACTAGCGTACGAGACCCAGTACTTC. Protein product: CASSLGLAYETQYF.

This chain connects TRBV18 to TRBJ1-3; 7 bases are shared with TRBD1. The CDR3 is 15 amino acids. Germline V gene sequence: CDR1 KGHSH, CDR2 LQKENI. With V trimmed by 5 bases and J by 0 bases, 4 bases remained unmatched. The CDR3 loop reads CASSCDRASGNTIYF. CDR3 DNA sequence: TGTGCCAGCTCATGCGACAGGGCCTCTGGAAACACCATATATTTT.

The chain combines TRBV7-9 with TRBJ2-5; 7 positions match TRBD1. There are 15 residues in the CDR3. CDR1 is SEHNR, CDR2 FQNEAQ, per germline (reference sequence). V was pared by 5 bases and J by 1 base, with 7 bases of the junction left unmatched. Written as DNA, the CDR3 is TGTGCCAGCAGCAGCTCAGGGGGTGGCCAAGAGACCCAGTACTTC. Its translation: CASSSSGGGQETQYF. Supplemented by reference TRBV7-9 and TRBJ2-5, the full variable domain reads DTGVSQNPRHKITKRGQNVTFRCDPISEHNRLYWYRQTLGQGPEFLTYFQNEAQLEKSRLLSDRFSAERPKGSFSTLEIQRTEQGDSAMYLCASSSSGGGQETQYFGPGTRLLVL.

A few counts support this clonotype. This chain connects TRBV27 to TRBJ2-5; no clear D gene. The germline V gene encodes CDR1 MNHEY and CDR2 SMNVEV (reference sequence). CDR3 size: 15 residues. Trimming shortened V by 3 bases and J by 4 bases, and 15 bases separated the two germline ends. CDR3 amino acids: CASSFFPGMGETQYF. The CDR3 nucleotides read TGTGCCAGCAGTTTTTTTCCTGGGATGGGAGAGACCCAGTACTTC.

J is TRBJ2-5 and V is TRBV3-1; tentatively, D is TRBD2 (6 bases). The better agreement between TRBJ2-7 and the DNA end casts doubt on the J call. CDR3 length: 13 residues. Germline CDR1 and CDR2: LGHDT and YNNKEL (reference sequence). The DNA for the CDR3 is TGTGCCAGCAGCCATGGGTACGGGGGCGAGCAGTACTTC. This codes for CASSHGYGGEQYF.

This clonotype was counted only a few times. The chain links TRBV6-6 to TRBJ2-1; maybe TRBD2 (6 bases). Germline CDR1 and CDR2: MNHNY and SVGAGI (reference sequence). This CDR3 has 13 amino acids. V was clipped by 6 bases and J by 12 bases, with 18 bases between them. The CDR3 sequence is CASSSGLNQVQFF. In nucleotides, the CDR3 is TGTGCCAGCAGCTCGGGACTTAATCAGGTGCAGTTCTTC.

The chain is built from TRBV6-2 or TRBV6-3 and TRBJ2-7, with D possibly TRBD1 on 6 matching bases. Deletions cut 8 bases from V and 6 bases from J, with 14 bases between. CDR1 is MNHEY and CDR2 is SVGEGT in the germline V gene. The CDR3 has 12 amino acids. Here the CDR3 reads CASGNTGSEQYF. The CDR3, as DNA: TGTGCCAGCGGAAATACAGGGTCCGAGCAGTACTTC.

This clonotype was counted ten times or more. The chain combines TRBV12-3 or TRBV12-4 with TRBJ2-3, with unresolved D. The germline V and J ends were trimmed by 5 bases and 2 bases, with 11 bases remaining between them. The CDR3 has 14 residues. This CDR3 is CASSPSSNTDTQYF. In nucleotides, the CDR3 is TGTGCCAGCAGTCCCAGTTCTAACACAGATACGCAGTATTTT.

A note on this clonotype: One junction end does not reproduce the germline sequence, and a read error may be involved. The chain links TRBV29-1 to TRBJ2-5, with unresolved D. The CDR3 sequence is 12 residues long. Germline loops: CDR1 SQVTM, CDR2 ANQGSEA. In DNA, the CDR3 is TGCAGCGCTATCATGTACCAAGAGACCCGGTACTTC. This sequence encodes CSAIMYQETRYF.

Only a few counts were recorded for this clonotype. For the CDR3, the DNA is TGTGCCAGCAGCTTAGCGCAACTAGGGAGAGATACGCAGTATTTT. Protein sequence: CASSLAQLGRDTQYF. The chain couples TRBV7-9 to TRBJ2-3, with D perhaps matching TRBD2 (5 bases). The CDR3 length is 15 residues. V was shortened by 0 bases and J by 5 bases, with 12 bases between the two germline ends. Germline values: CDR1 SEHNR, CDR2 FQNEAQ (reference sequence).

This clonotype came up a few times. The chain is built from TRBV24-1 and TRBJ2-1; D remains ambiguous. The CDR3 loop spans 16 amino acids. Germline CDR1 KGHDR, CDR2 SFDVKD. Trimming cost V 4 bases and J 4 bases, with 16 bases left between them. CDR3 amino acids: CATSDPGPSSYNEQFF. CDR3 DNA: TGTGCCACCAGTGACCCGGGCCCTTCGTCTTACAATGAGCAGTTCTTC.

The rearrangement links TRBV7-9 to TRBJ1-2, with D maybe TRBD1 (6 bases). Per the germline V gene, CDR1 is SEHNR and CDR2 is FQNEAQ (reference sequence). CDR3 length: 14 amino acids. V was shortened by 5 bases and J by 2 bases, with 12 bases between the two germline ends. CDR3: CASSRWTENYGYTF. As DNA, the CDR3 is TGTGCCAGCAGCCGCTGGACAGAGAACTATGGCTACACCTTC.

A few counts support this clonotype. A junction end diverges from the germline sequence, so it may reflect a read error. The V and J genes are TRBV4-3 and TRBJ2-5; D gene unclear. This CDR3 contains 15 residues. CDR1 is LGHNA and CDR2 is YSLEER in the germline V gene. Here the CDR3 reads CANSHSNPFQETQYF. For the CDR3, the DNA is TGCGCCAACAGCCATAGTAATCCCTTCCAAGAGACCCAGTACTTC.

V gene TRBV9 combines with J gene TRBJ1-4; D is unclear. This CDR3 spans 11 amino acids. Trimming stripped 10 bases from V and 13 bases from J, with 17 bases between. Germline V gene data show CDR1 as SGDLS and CDR2 as YYNGEE. Here the CDR3 reads CADSQVWRLFF. In nucleotides, the CDR3 is TGTGCCGACTCCCAGGTTTGGAGACTGTTTTTT. Combining the CDR3 with reference TRBV9 and TRBJ1-4 gives the whole variable domain DSGVTQTPKHLITATGQRVTLRCSPRSGDLSVYWYQQSLDQGLQFLIQYYNGEERAKGNILERFSAQQFPDLHSELNLSSLELGDSALYFCADSQVWRLFFGSGTQLSVL.

The CDR3 DNA follows: TGCAGTGCTACACACAGGGGGCGGGAGACCCAGTACTTC. Translating gives CSATHRGRETQYF. This sequence joins TRBV20-1 and TRBJ2-5, with 9 bases fitting TRBD1. Trimming cost V 4 bases and J 5 bases; bases outside gene matches: 5. The CDR3 totals 13 residues. Germline V gene sequence: CDR1 DFQATT, CDR2 SNEGSKA (reference sequence).

This clonotype was recorded a few times. The V gene is TRBV10-3, the J gene TRBJ2-7; 9 bases are shared with TRBD2. Germline V lookup: CDR1 ENHRY, CDR2 SYGVKD. This CDR3 spans 18 amino acids. Trimming removed 0 bases from V and 1 base from J; junction bases left unmatched: 10. CDR3: CAISESGAGGAGSYEQYF. The DNA for the CDR3 is TGTGCCATCAGTGAGTCGGGAGCGGGGGGTGCCGGGTCCTACGAGCAGTACTTC.